This TCR beta chain was documented in a study of blood T cell repertoires in COVID-19. Clones were read by immunoSEQ multiplex PCR, and TCRdb kept only the in-frame ones, dropping some. The data show about 390,000 clones, around 87% seen once. Germline CDR1 is SGHRS and CDR2 is YFSETQ. V lost 4 bases and J lost 5; bases outside the gene matches: 11. The CDR3 has 15 residues. Sequencing used peripheral blood. The chain has TRBV5-1 and TRBJ2-7; 8 nucleotides align to TRBD1. The sequence came from a woman in her sixties with COVID-19, enrolled during active disease. Here the CDR3 reads CASSRPTGAADEQYF. The CDR3 bases are TGCGCCAGCAGCCGCCCGACAGGGGCGGCCGACGAGCAGTACTTC.